Sequencing of this T cell receptor (beta chain) was carried out in a study of cytomegalovirus exposure and HLA in healthy donors. Study in general: Within the Caucasian-associated ancestry cluster were 81% of the roughly 400 genotyped donors.

Unrecorded immune exposure was likely among donors, who were nominally healthy when sampled. It was with 60 Vbeta and 13 Jbeta primers that the PCR ran. Per the study methods: Per a later analysis, the number of unique TCR beta chains was approximately 80 million, of which some 10 million were shared. Assay used: immunoSEQ multiplex PCR; TCRdb lists only in-frame clones, some missing. The V and J calls and the clone size are those of that table, but D and trimming were determined from the DNA. The sample has some 190,000 clones; about three quarters are singletons. The germline CDR1 and CDR2 sequences are MNHEY and SMNVEV (reference sequence). The CDR3 is made up of 14 amino acids. V shed 1 base and J shed 7 bases, with 12 bases lying between them. Study conclusions and caveats: Most TCR beta V segments were productive about 87% or about 30% of the time in an earlier analysis.

About this clone: Its antigen is currently unknown.

The chain has TRBV27 and TRBJ2-3; no firm D call. This receptor was identified in a woman in her thirties or forties in good health and CMV-seronegative. Sequenced input: PBMCs. This CDR3 reads CASSLWARPHTQYF. In DNA, the CDR3 is TGTGCCAGCAGTTTATGGGCCCGTCCACATACGCAGTATTTT.